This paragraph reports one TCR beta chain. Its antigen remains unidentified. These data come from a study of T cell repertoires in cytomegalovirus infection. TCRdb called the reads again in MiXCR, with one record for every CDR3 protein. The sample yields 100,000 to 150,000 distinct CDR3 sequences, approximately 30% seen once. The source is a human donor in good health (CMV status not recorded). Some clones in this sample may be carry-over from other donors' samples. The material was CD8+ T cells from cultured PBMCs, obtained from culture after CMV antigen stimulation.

The CDR3 spells CASGGGRPQHF. Here the CDR3 DNA reads TGTGCCAGCGGAGGGGGTAGGCCCCAGCATTTT. J is TRBJ1-5 and V is TRBV27, with TRBD1 as a possible D gene (6 bases). This CDR3 comprises 11 residues. The V end lost 8 bases, the J end lost 9 bases, and 11 bases lay between the germline ends. Germline V gene lookup returns CDR1 MNHEY and CDR2 SMNVEV (reference sequence).